The present T cell receptor beta chain was sequenced within a study of T cell responses to AZD1222 COVID-19 vaccine. The CDR3 has 17 residues. With V trimmed by 4 bases and J by 1 base, 5 bases remained unmatched. The germline CDR1 and CDR2 sequences are SEHNR and FQNEAQ (reference sequence). Comment on this clone: Its antigen is not identified.

The data were produced by immunoSEQ multiplex PCR, yet TCRdb's version contains in-frame clones alone and is incomplete. The sample holds about 75,000 clones, approximately 89% seen once. Study-wide points: When two AZD1222 doses had been given, Spike-specific TCR breadth and depth rose. Most donors were white British and more were female, and clonal diversity was possibly underestimated. Among AZD1222 vaccinees, only 5 to 7 were seropositive at baseline.

V and J are TRBV7-9 and TRBJ2-5, with 14 bases matching TRBD2. Sequences were derived from peripheral blood, sampled 28 days after the second dose of the MenACWY control vaccine. The TCR sequence derives from an adult who received the MenACWY meningococcal vaccine as a control. This CDR3 reads CASSWGLAGAFQETQYF. CDR3 sequence (DNA): TGTGCCAGCAGCTGGGGACTAGCGGGGGCCTTCCAAGAGACCCAGTACTTC.